This is a list of T cell receptor beta chains from one sample in a study of a mutant IDH1 vaccine in newly diagnosed glioma. Their cognate antigens are unknown. Clones were read by immunoSEQ multiplex PCR, and TCRdb kept only the in-frame ones, dropping some. There are tens of thousands of clones in the sample; over 70% occur only once, and roughly 5.6% lies in the top ten. The material was PBMCs, obtained from a glioma patient whose treatment included an IDH1 peptide vaccine. The receptor set was obtained from a man in his fifties with glioma. Each CDR3 is given with its conserved first and last residue. D genes are given only for firm matches. Where a row states a size, it is once, few, many or the class of an expanded clone; other rows omit it.

V gene	D gene	J gene	clone size	CDR3 DNA	CDR3 protein
TRBV4-1	TRBD1	TRBJ2-5	few	TGCGCCAGCAGCCAGCTTCCGGGACAGGGGTATTCAGGACAAGAGACCCAGTACTTC	CASSQLPGQGYSGQETQYF
TRBV4-1	TRBD1	TRBJ1-2	NA	TGCGCCAGCAGCCTACAGGGGGAACCGGTTGGCTACACCTTC	CASSLQGEPVGYTF
TRBV5-8	TRBD1	TRBJ1-3	NA	TGTGCCAGCAGCTTGTGGGACCAGGGGGCAGGGAACACCATATATTTT	CASSLWDQGAGNTIYF
TRBV6-6	TRBD1	TRBJ1-4	NA	TGTGCCAGCAGTGGCTGGGACAGGAATGAAAAACTGTTTTTT	CASSGWDRNEKLFF
TRBV19	NA	TRBJ1-2	NA	TGTGCCAGTAGTATAGTCGCTCAGGACCACTACACCTTC	CASSIVAQDHYTF
TRBV5-1	TRBD1	TRBJ1-1	NA	TGCGCCAGCAGATTCGGACAGGGTAACACTGAAGCTTTCTTT	CASRFGQGNTEAFF
TRBV6-6	TRBD1	TRBJ1-1	NA	TGTGCCAGCAGTGGGAGGGACAGGGGGGACACTGAAGCTTTCTTT	CASSGRDRGDTEAFF
TRBV6-5	NA	TRBJ1-3	NA	TGTGCCAGCGGTAGGGACGCTGGAAACACCATATATTTT	CASGRDAGNTIYF
TRBV19	TRBD1	TRBJ1-1	NA	TGTGCCAGTAGTAGGGACAGGGGAACCACTGAAGCTTTCTTT	CASSRDRGTTEAFF
TRBV7-9	TRBD1	TRBJ1-2	medium-sized	TGTGCCAGCAGCTTAGCGACAGGGAGCGGCTACACCTTC	CASSLATGSGYTF
TRBV11-3	TRBD1	TRBJ2-7	once	TGTGCCAGCAGTTTTGGACAGGGGGCCTCCGAGCAGTACTTC	CASSFGQGASEQYF
TRBV2	NA	TRBJ1-5	NA	TGTGCCAGCAACCCAGGGAACAATCAGCCCCAGCATTTT	CASNPGNNQPQHF
TRBV2	NA	TRBJ1-2	NA	TGTGCCAGCAGGGTGGACGGCGATAACTATGGCTACACCTTC	CASRVDGDNYGYTF
TRBV13	NA	TRBJ2-7	NA	TGTGCCAGCAGCCTCGGACGGGCCTACGAGCAGTACTTC	CASSLGRAYEQYF
TRBV6-1	NA	TRBJ1-3	few	TGTGCCAGCAGTGAAGCAATCCCCGGAAACACCATATATTTT	CASSEAIPGNTIYF
TRBV30	TRBD1	TRBJ1-2	NA	TGTGCCTGGTCCCGACAGGGCACAGACTATGGCTACACCTTC	CAWSRQGTDYGYTF
TRBV6-5	NA	TRBJ1-1	NA	TGTGCCAGCAGTTACTCATGGAACACTGAAGCTTTCTTT	CASSYSWNTEAFF
TRBV7-9	NA	TRBJ2-7	NA	TGTGCCAGCAGCCCCGTTAAATTCGAGCAGTACTTC	CASSPVKFEQYF
TRBV25-1	TRBD2	TRBJ2-5	NA	TGTGCCAGCAGTAAGGGACTAGCGGGGGGCGGAGAGACCCAGTACTTC	CASSKGLAGGGETQYF
TRBV2	NA	TRBJ2-5	NA	TGTGCCATCGATACAGGGAGTAGAGGGGAGACCCAGTACTTC	CAIDTGSRGETQYF
TRBV5-6	NA	TRBJ2-5	NA	TGTGCCAGCAGCTTGGCGGGAGAGACCCAGTACTTC	CASSLAGETQYF
TRBV19	NA	TRBJ1-5	NA	TGTGCCAGTAGTATTGGTGGGATTCAGCCCCAGCATTTT	CASSIGGIQPQHF
TRBV19	NA	TRBJ1-5	medium-sized	TGTGCCAGTACCTTGCAGAGGTTTAATCAGCCCCAGCATTTT	CASTLQRFNQPQHF
TRBV30	TRBD2	TRBJ2-3	NA	TGTGCCTGGAGTGTACGTGGACTAGCGGGGGGGCCGGCAGATACGCAGTATTTT	CAWSVRGLAGGPADTQYF
TRBV11-2	TRBD1	TRBJ1-1	NA	TGTGCCAGCAGAGGGGCAGGGGGTCAGACTGAAGCTTTCTTT	CASRGAGGQTEAFF
TRBV27	NA	TRBJ1-1	NA	TGTGCCAGCAGTTTAGTTGGGGCTGAAGCTTTCTTT	CASSLVGAEAFF
TRBV18	NA	TRBJ2-7	NA	TGTGCCAGCTCACCACAGGACGGAAACGAGCAGTACTTC	CASSPQDGNEQYF
TRBV19	NA	TRBJ1-2	NA	TGTGCCAGTACCCCCCGGGGGGACTATGGCTACACCTTC	CASTPRGDYGYTF
TRBV25-1	NA	TRBJ1-2	NA	TGTGCCAGCAGTGAATTACGGGGGGATGTTAATGGCTACACCTTC	CASSELRGDVNGYTF
TRBV29-1	NA	TRBJ2-1	NA	TGCAGCGTCGACCCCCGGGACCCACGAAGGGGGAATGAGCAGTTCTTC	CSVDPRDPRRGNEQFF
TRBV19	NA	TRBJ2-6	NA	TGTGCCAGTAGTATACCAGGGGCTGGGGCCAACGTCCTGACTTTC	CASSIPGAGANVLTF
TRBV30	TRBD1	TRBJ2-1	NA	TGTGCCTGGAGTCGACAGGGCCCGGGCAATGAGCAGTTCTTC	CAWSRQGPGNEQFF
TRBV7-2	NA	TRBJ1-5	NA	TGTGCCAGCGGACTTTTCAGCAATCAGCCCCAGCATTTT	CASGLFSNQPQHF
TRBV2	NA	TRBJ1-1	few	TGTGCCAGCAGGAGAAGGAACACTGAAGCTTTCTTT	CASRRRNTEAFF
TRBV6-1	NA	TRBJ1-5	NA	TGTGCCAGCAGTGGACGGACATCGGGCAATCAGCCCCAGCATTTT	CASSGRTSGNQPQHF
TRBV30	NA	TRBJ2-5	NA	TGTGCCTGGAGTGGACAAGAGACCCAGTACTTC	CAWSGQETQYF
TRBV29-1	TRBD1	TRBJ1-1	NA	TGCAGCGCAGTCCAACCCGACAGGGTCCCAACTGAAGCTTTCTTT	CSAVQPDRVPTEAFF
TRBV30	NA	TRBJ1-3	NA	TGTGCCTGGAGTCCCGGGGCCTACTCTGGAAACACCATATATTTT	CAWSPGAYSGNTIYF
TRBV30	NA	TRBJ1-3	NA	TGTGCCTGTTCGAGGGACTCTGGAAACACCATATATTTT	CACSRDSGNTIYF
TRBV4-1	NA	TRBJ2-1	NA	TGCGCCAGCAGCCAAGAGGCGGGGGACACCTACAATGAGCAGTTCTTC	CASSQEAGDTYNEQFF
TRBV30	NA	TRBJ1-4	once	TGTGCCTGGAGAAACAGGGATAGGGAAAAACTGTTTTTT	CAWRNRDREKLFF
TRBV2	TRBD2	TRBJ2-2	NA	TGTGCCAGCAGCGGGGGGGTAGCGGGGGCCGGGGAGCTGTTTTTT	CASSGGVAGAGELFF
TRBV23-1	NA	TRBJ1-1	NA	TGCGCCAGCACCCGAATCGACAGATACACTGAAGCTTTCTTT	CASTRIDRYTEAFF
TRBV28	TRBD1	TRBJ1-5	many	TGTGCCAGCAGTTTCCGGGGACAGGGAATTCAGCCCCAGCATTTT	CASSFRGQGIQPQHF
TRBV5-1	NA	TRBJ2-1	once	TGCGCCAGCAGCCCTGATTTAGCGAATGAGCAGTTCTTC	CASSPDLANEQFF
TRBV28	NA	TRBJ2-7	NA	TGTGCCAGCAGTTCAGTTGAGGGGGTCTACGAGCAGTACTTC	CASSSVEGVYEQYF
TRBV9	NA	TRBJ2-3	NA	TGTGCCAGCAGCGTAGGAAATTCTGGCACAGATACGCAGTATTTT	CASSVGNSGTDTQYF
TRBV5-6	NA	TRBJ1-2	NA	TGTGCCAGCAGCGGGTCTGTTTGGACGGGAAACTATGGCTACACCTTC	CASSGSVWTGNYGYTF
TRBV25-1	NA	TRBJ2-1	NA	TGTGCCAGCATGAGCGGTGGGGGTGAGCAGTTCTTC	CASMSGGGEQFF
TRBV2	NA	TRBJ2-7	NA	TGTGCCAGCAGTTCCTACGAGCAGTACTTC	CASSSYEQYF
TRBV5-1	NA	TRBJ2-7	NA	TGCGCCAGCAGCTTGGCCGGAGTCATTTCCTACGAGCAGTACTTC	CASSLAGVISYEQYF
TRBV9	NA	TRBJ2-5	NA	TGTGCCAGCAGCGTATTTGGGACAACGGAGACCCAGTACTTC	CASSVFGTTETQYF